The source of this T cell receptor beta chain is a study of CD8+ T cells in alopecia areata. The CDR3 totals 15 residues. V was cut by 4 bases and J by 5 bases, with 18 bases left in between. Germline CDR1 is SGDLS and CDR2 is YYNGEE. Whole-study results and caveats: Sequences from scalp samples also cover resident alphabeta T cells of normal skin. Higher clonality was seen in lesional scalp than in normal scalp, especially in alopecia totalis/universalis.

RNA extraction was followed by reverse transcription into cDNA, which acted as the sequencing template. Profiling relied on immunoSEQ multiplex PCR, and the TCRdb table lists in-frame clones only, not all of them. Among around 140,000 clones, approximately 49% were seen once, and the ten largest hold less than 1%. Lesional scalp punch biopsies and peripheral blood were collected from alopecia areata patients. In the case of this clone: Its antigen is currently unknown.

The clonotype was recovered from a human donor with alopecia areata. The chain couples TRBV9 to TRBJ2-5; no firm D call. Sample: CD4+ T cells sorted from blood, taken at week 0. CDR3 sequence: CASSPTPQVGETQYF. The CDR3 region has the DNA TGTGCCAGCAGCCCTACTCCGCAAGTAGGGGAGACCCAGTACTTC.